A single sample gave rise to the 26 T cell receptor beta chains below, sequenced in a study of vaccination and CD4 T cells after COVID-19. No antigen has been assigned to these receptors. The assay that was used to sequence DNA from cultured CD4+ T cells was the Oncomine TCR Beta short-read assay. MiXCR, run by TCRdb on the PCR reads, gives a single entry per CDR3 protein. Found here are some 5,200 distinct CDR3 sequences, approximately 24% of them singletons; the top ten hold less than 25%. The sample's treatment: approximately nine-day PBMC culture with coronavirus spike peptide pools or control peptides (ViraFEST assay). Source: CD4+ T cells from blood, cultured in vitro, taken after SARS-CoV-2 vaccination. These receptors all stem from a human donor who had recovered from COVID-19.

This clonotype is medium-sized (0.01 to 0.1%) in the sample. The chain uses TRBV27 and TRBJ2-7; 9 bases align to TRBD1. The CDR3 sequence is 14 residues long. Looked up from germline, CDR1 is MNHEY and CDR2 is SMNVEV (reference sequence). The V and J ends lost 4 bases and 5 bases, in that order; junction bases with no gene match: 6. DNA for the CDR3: TGTGCCAGCAGTTCTAGGGACAGGGAGGACGAGCAGTACTTC. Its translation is CASSSRDREDEQYF.

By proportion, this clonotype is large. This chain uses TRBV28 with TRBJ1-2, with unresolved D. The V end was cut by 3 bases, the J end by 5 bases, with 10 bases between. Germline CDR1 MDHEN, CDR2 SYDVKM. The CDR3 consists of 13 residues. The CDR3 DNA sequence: TGTGCCAGCAGTTTCCCTGGACGATATGGCTACACCTTC. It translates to CASSFPGRYGYTF.

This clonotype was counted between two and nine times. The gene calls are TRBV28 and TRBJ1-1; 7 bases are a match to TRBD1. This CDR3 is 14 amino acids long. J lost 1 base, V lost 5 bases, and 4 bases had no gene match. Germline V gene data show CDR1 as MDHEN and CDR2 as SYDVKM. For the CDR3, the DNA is TGTGCCAGCAGTCTGGACAGGCCGAACACTGAAGCTTTCTTT. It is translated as CASSLDRPNTEAFF.

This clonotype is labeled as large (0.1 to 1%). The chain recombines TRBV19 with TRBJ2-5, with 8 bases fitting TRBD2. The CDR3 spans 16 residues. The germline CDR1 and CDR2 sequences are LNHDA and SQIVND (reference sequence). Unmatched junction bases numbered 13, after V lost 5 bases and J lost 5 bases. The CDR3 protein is CASSGGLVFAGETQYF. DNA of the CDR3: TGTGCCAGTAGTGGGGGACTAGTATTCGCCGGGGAGACCCAGTACTTC.

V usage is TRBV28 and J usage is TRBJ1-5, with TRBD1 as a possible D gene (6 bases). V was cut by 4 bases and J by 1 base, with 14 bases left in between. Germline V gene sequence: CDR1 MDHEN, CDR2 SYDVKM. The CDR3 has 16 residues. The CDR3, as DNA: TGTGCCAGCAGTTCCTCGGGGGGGCGAAGCAATCAGCCCCAGCATTTT. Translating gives CASSSSGGRSNQPQHF.

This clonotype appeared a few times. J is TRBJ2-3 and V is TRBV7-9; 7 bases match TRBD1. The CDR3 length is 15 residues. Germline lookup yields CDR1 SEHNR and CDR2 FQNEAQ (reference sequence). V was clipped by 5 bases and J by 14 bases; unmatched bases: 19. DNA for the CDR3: TGTGCCAGCAGCGCGTCCGGGACAGCCGCCTTGGGGGTGTATTTT. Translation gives CASSASGTAALGVYF.

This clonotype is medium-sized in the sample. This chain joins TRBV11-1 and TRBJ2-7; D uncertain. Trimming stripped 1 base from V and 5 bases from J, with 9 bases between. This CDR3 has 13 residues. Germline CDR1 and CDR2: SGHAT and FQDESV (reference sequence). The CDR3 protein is CASSLDSPHEQYF. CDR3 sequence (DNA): TGTGCCAGCAGCTTAGACTCCCCCCACGAGCAGTACTTC.

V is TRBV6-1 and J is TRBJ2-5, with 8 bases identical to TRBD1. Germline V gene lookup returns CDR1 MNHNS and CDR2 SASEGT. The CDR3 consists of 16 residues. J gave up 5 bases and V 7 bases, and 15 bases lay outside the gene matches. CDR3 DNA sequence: TGTGCCAGCACCGGAGGGGGGACAGGAGGATGGGAGACCCAGTACTTC. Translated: CASTGGGTGGWETQYF.

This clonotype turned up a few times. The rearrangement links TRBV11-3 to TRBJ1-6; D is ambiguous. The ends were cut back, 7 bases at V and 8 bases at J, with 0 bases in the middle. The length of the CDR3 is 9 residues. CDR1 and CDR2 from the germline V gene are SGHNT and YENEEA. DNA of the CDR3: TGTGCCAGCAATTCACCCCTCCACTTT. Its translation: CASNSPLHF.

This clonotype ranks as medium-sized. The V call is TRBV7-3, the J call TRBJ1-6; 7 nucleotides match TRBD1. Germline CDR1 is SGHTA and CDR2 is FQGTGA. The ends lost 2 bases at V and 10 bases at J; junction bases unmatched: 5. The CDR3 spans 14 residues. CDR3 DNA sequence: TGTGCCAGCAGCTTACGGCAGGGGGAATCACCCCTCCACTTT. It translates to CASSLRQGESPLHF.

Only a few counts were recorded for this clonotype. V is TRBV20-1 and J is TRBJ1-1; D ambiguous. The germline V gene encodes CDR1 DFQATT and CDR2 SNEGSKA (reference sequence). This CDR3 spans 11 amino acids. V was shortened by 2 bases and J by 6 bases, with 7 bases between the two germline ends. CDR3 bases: TGCAGTGCTAGAAATGTCCCTGAAGCTTTCTTT. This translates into CSARNVPEAFF.

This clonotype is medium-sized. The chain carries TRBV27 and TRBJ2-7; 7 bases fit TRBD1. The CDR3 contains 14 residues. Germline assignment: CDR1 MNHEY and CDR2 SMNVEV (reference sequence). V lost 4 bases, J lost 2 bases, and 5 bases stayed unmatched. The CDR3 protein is CASSSLTGTYEQYF. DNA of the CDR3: TGTGCCAGCAGTTCCTTGACAGGGACCTACGAGCAGTACTTC.

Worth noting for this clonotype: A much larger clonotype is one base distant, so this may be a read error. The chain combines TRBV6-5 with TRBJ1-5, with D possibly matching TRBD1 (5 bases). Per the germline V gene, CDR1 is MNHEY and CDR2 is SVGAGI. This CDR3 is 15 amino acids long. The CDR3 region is CASSYPRVSNQPRHF. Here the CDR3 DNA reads TGTGCCAGCAGTTACCCCAGGGTCAGCAATCAGCCCCGGCATTTT.

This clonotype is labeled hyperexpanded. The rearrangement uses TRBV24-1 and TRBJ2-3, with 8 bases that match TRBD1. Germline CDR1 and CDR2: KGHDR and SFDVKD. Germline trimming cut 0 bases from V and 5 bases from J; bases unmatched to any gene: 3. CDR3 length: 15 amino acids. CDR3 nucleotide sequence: TGTGCCACCAGTGATTTGAGAACAGGGGGAGATACGCAGTATTTT. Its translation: CATSDLRTGGDTQYF.

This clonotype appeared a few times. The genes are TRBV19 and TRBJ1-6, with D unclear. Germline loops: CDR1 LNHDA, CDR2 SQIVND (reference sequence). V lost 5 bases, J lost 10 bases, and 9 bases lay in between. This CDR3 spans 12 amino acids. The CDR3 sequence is CASSPPGSPLHF. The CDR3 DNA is TGTGCCAGTAGTCCCCCCGGCTCACCCCTCCACTTT. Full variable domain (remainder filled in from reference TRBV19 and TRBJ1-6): DGGITQSPKYLFRKEGQNVTLSCEQNLNHDAMYWYRQDPGQGLRLIYYSQIVNDFQKGDIAEGYSVSREKKESFPLTVTSAQKNPTAFYLCASSPPGSPLHFGNGTRLTVT.

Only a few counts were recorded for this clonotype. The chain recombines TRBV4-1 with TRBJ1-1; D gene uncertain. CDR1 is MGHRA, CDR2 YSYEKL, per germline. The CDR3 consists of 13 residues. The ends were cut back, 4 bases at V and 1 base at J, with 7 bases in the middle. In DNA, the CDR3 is TGCGCCAGCAGCCGGGCTGAGAACACTGAAGCTTTCTTT. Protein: CASSRAENTEAFF.

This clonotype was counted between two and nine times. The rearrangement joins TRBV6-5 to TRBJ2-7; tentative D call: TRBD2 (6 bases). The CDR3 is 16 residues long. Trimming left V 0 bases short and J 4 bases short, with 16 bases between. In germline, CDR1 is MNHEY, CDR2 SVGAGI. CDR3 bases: TGTGCCAGCAGTTACTCGTCCGGGGGAGGTAATTACGAGCAGTACTTC. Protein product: CASSYSSGGGNYEQYF.

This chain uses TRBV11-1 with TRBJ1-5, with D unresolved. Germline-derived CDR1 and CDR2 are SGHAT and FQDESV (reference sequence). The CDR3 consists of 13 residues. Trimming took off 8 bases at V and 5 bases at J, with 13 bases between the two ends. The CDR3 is CASGETGDQPQHF. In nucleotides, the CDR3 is TGTGCCAGCGGCGAGACGGGAGATCAGCCCCAGCATTTT.

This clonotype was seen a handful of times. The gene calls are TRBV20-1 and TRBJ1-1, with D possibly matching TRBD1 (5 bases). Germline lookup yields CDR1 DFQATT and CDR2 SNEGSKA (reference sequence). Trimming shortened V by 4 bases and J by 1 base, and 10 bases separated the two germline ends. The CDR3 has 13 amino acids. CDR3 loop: CSAIPGQNTEAFF. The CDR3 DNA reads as TGCAGTGCTATTCCGGGGCAGAACACTGAAGCTTTCTTT.

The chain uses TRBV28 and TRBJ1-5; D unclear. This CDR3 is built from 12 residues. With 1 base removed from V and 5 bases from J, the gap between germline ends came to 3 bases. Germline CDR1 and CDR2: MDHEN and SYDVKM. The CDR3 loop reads CASSLLDQPQHF. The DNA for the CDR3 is TGTGCCAGCAGTTTATTGGATCAGCCCCAGCATTTT.

The CDR3 protein is CASSGIAGGGAGELFF. CDR3 sequence (DNA): TGTGCCAGCAGTGGGATAGCGGGAGGTGGAGCCGGGGAGCTGTTTTTT. This sequence joins TRBV7-2 and TRBJ2-2; TRBD2 aligns across 10 bases. After removal of 6 bases from V and 6 bases from J, the junction contained 10 bases not matched to a gene. Germline V gene data show CDR1 as SGHTA and CDR2 as FQGNSA. This CDR3 is 16 amino acids long.

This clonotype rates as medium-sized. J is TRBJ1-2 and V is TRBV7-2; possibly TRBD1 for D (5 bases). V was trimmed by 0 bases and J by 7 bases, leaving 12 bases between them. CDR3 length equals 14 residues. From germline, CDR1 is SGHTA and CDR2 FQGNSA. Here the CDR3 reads CASSLASGRGGYTF. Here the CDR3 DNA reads TGTGCCAGCAGCTTAGCGTCAGGGAGGGGTGGCTACACCTTC.

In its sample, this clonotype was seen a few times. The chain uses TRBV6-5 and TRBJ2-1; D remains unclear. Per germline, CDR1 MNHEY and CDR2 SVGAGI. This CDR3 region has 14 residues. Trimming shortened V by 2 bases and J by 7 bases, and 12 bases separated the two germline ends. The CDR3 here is CASSYLIAVNEQFF. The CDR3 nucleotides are TGTGCCAGCAGTTACCTTATCGCAGTAAATGAGCAGTTCTTC.

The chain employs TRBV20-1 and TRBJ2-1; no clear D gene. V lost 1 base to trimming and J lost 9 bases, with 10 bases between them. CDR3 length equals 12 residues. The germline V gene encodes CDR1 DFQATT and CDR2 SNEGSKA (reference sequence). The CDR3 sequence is CSARANSLEQFF. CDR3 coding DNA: TGCAGTGCTAGAGCTAATAGTCTTGAGCAGTTCTTC.

This chain's CDR3 is CASSDSVTGHSDTQYF. Written as DNA, the CDR3 is TGTGCCAGCAGTGACTCGGTGACAGGGCATTCAGATACGCAGTATTTT. The chain joins TRBV6-4 to TRBJ2-3, with 7 bases identical to TRBD1. Germline V CDR1 and CDR2: MRHNA, SNTAGT. Trimming removed 0 bases from V and 4 bases from J; junction bases left unmatched: 7. There are 16 residues in the CDR3.

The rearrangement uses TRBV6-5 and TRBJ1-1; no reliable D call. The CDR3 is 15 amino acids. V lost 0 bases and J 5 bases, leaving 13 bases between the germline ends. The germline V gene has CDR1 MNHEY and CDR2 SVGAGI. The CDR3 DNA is TGTGCCAGCAGTTACTCGACGCGGGTACGGACTGAAGCTTTCTTT. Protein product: CASSYSTRVRTEAFF.